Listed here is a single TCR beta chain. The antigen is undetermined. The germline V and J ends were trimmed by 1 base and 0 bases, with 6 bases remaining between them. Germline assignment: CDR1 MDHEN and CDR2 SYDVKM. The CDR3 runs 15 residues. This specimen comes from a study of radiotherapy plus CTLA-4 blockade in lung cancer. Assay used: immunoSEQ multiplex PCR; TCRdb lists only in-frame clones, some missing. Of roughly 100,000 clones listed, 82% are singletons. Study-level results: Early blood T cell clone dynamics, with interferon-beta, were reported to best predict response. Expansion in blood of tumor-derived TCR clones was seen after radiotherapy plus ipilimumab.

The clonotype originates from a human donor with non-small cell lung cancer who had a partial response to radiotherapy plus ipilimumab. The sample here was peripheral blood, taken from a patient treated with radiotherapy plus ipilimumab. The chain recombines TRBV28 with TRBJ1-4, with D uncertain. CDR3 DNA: TGTGCCAGCAGTTTATTCGGAGCAACTAATGAAAAACTGTTTTTT. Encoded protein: CASSLFGATNEKLFF.